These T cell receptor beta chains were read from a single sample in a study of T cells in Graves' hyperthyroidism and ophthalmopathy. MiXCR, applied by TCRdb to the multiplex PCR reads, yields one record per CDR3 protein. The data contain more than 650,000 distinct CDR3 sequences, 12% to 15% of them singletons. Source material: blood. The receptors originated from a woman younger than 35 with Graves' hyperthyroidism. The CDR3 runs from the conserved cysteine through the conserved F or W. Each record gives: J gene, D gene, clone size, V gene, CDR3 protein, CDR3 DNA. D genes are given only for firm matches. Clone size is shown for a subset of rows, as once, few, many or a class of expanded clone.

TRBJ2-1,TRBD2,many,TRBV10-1,CASSESGLAGGRSYNEQFF,TGCGCCAGCAGTGAGTCGGGACTAGCGGGAGGGCGGTCCTACAATGAGCAGTTCTTC
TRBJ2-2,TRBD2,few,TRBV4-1,CASSQIGLAGGGTGELFF,TGCGCCAGCAGCCAAATCGGACTAGCGGGAGGAGGAACCGGGGAGCTGTTTTTT
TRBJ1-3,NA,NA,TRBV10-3,CAIRTTGLAGNTIYF,TGTGCCATCAGAACTACAGGGTTAGCCGGAAACACCATATATTTT
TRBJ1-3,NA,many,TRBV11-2,CASTTNPGNTIYF,TGTGCCAGCACCACAAACCCTGGAAACACCATATATTTT
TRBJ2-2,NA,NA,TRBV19,CASSIFGGPGELFF,TGTGCCAGTAGTATATTCGGAGGCCCCGGGGAGCTGTTTTTT
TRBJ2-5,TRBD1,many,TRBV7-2,CASSRRSRQGDAETQYF,TGTGCCAGCAGTCGACGGTCCCGGCAGGGGGATGCGGAGACCCAGTACTTC
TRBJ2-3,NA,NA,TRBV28,CASSFLGLYTQYF,TGTGCCAGCAGTTTCCTCGGACTGTATACGCAGTATTTT
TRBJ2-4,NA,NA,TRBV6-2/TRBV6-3,CASRGDLAPTAKNIQYF,TGTGCCAGCAGAGGAGACTTAGCCCCCACAGCCAAAAACATTCAGTACTTC
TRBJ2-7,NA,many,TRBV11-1,CASSITGDEQYF,TGTGCCAGCAGCATAACAGGAGACGAGCAGTACTTC
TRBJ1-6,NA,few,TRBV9,CASSEDSEASPLHF,TGTGCCAGCAGCGAGGACAGTGAAGCTTCACCCCTCCACTTT
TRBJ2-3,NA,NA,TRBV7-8,CASVPGFHTDTQYF,TGTGCCTCTGTACCGGGTTTTCATACAGATACGCAGTATTTT
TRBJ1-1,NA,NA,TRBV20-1,CSASALQGNTEAFF,TGCAGTGCTAGTGCCCTTCAGGGAAACACTGAAGCTTTCTTT
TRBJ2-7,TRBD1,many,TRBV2,CASRLRTGGHYEQYF,TGTGCCAGCAGACTCCGGACAGGGGGTCATTACGAGCAGTACTTC
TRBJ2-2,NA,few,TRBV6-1,CASSEGQSDTGELFF,TGTGCCAGCTCAGAAGGACAGTCCGACACCGGGGAGCTGTTTTTT
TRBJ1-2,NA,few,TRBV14,CASSQSGLPYGYTF,TGTGCCAGCAGCCAATCCGGACTCCCCTATGGCTACACCTTC
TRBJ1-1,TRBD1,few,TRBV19,CASLRGQNTEAFF,TGTGCCAGCCTCAGGGGGCAGAACACTGAAGCTTTCTTT
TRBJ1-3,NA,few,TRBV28,CASSFLPLADTIYF,TGTGCCAGCAGTTTTCTGCCCCTGGCGGACACCATATATTTT
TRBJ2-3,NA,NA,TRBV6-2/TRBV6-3,CASSLAEGGADTQYF,TGTGCCAGCAGCCTTGCGGAGGGGGGGGCAGATACGCAGTATTTT
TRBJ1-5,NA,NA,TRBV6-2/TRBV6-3,CASSYDSPWLYSNQPQHF,TGTGCCAGCAGTTACGACAGCCCCTGGCTATATAGCAATCAGCCCCAGCATTTT
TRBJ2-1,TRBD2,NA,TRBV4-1,CASSQIAGTSGFF,TGCGCCAGCAGCCAAATAGCCGGGACTAGCGGATTCTTC
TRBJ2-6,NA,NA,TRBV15,CATSRRFQHSGANVLTF,TGTGCCACCAGCAGGCGGTTTCAGCACTCTGGGGCCAACGTCCTGACTTTC
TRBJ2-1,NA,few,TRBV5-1,CASSLRLGSLGNEQFF,TGCGCCAGCAGCTTGCGCCTGGGGAGTTTGGGCAATGAGCAGTTCTTC
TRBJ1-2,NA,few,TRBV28,CASSSAGTENYGYTF,TGTGCCAGCAGTTCCGCCGGGACCGAGAACTATGGCTACACCTTC
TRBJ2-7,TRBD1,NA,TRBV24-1,CATSDNQYGTGGIYEQYF,TGTGCCACCAGTGATAATCAATACGGGACAGGGGGAATCTACGAGCAGTACTTC
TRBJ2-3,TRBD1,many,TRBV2,CASSEGTGSTDTQYF,TGTGCCAGCAGTGAAGGGACAGGGTCGACAGATACGCAGTATTTT
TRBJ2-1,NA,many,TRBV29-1,CSVEDRASSHNEQFF,TGCAGCGTTGAAGATCGGGCTAGTTCCCACAATGAGCAGTTCTTC